This is a list of T cell receptor beta chains from one sample in a study of identical twins. TCRdb redid the calling of the 5' RACE reads with MiXCR, one entry per CDR3 protein. The repertoire holds 1,800,000 or so distinct CDR3 sequences, 25% to 35% seen once, with around 0.25% in the top ten. The sequencing input was cord blood. The receptors shown here come from a newborn girl in good health. Both conserved end residues are trimmed from each CDR3.

v_gene	j_gene	CDR3aa
TRBV3-1	TRBJ1-5	ASSQAPFLPGAVRVPTQH
TRBV20-1	TRBJ2-1	SASRREVEQF
TRBV2	TRBJ2-6	ASSGRRAGANVLT
TRBV12-3/TRBV12-4	TRBJ2-3	ASSLVRAGTDTQY
TRBV11-2	TRBJ1-1	ASSLVQGAGTEAF
TRBV20-1	NA	TLTEGASYEQY
TRBV28	NA	ASRTAFEQY
TRBV12-3/TRBV12-4	TRBJ2-1	ASSPRSSGMGMPTLWEQF
TRBV20-1	TRBJ2-5	SATTSGGLQETQY
TRBV20-1	TRBJ2-5	SAPDHGETQY
TRBV3-1	TRBJ2-3	ASSQDDRGTDTQY
TRBV6-2/TRBV6-3	TRBJ2-5	ASSYSRGLAGGNEQY
TRBV10-3	TRBJ2-1	ATLGTSGAYNEQF
TRBV2	TRBJ1-6	ASSPRKRVSYNSPLH
TRBV28	TRBJ1-4	ASDPSGNEKLF
TRBV6-6	TRBJ1-4	ASREDRGEKLF
TRBV7-2	TRBJ2-4	ASSLHGRGKNIQY
TRBV7-2	TRBJ2-3	ASSLVANSVSHTQY
TRBV11-2	NA	ASILNRGSYEQY
TRBV11-1	TRBJ2-1	ASSLEAGGLMDEQF
TRBV7-8	TRBJ1-5	ASSLGGYNSSQPQH
TRBV12-3/TRBV12-4	TRBJ1-2	ASNPGTYGYT
TRBV6-1	NA	ATGKYNSAYNEQY
TRBV27	TRBJ2-7	ASSWGQTYEQY
TRBV20-1	TRBJ1-6	SARVSDNSPLH
TRBV9	TRBJ1-2	ASSVSDTADYGYT
TRBV10-3	TRBJ2-5	AISGGGLAGVGETQY
TRBV7-2	TRBJ2-1	ASSLIAGDYNEQF
TRBV5-1	TRBJ2-7	ASSLRLFDYEQY
TRBV27	TRBJ1-1	ASSLRPGQGMNTEAF
TRBV7-2	TRBJ2-7	ASSLREGPYEQY
TRBV28	TRBJ1-2	ASRHSGTGSYGYT
TRBV11-1	TRBJ2-4	ASRSASQGDRNIQY
TRBV6-1	TRBJ1-1	ASSEEAGNTEAF
TRBV5-5	TRBJ2-7	ASSRRRTGDSYEQY
TRBV20-1	TRBJ2-3	SARISSAASTQY
TRBV4-1	TRBJ1-4	ASSQDLSGGNEKLF
TRBV28	TRBJ1-2	ASRTGQGYYGYT
TRBV25-1	TRBJ1-5	ASSESGKSNQPQH
TRBV4-1	TRBJ2-1	ASREASGRVYNEQF
TRBV6-1	TRBJ2-2	ASRATNTGELF
TRBV6-5	TRBJ2-7	ASSYSIVGYEQY
TRBV7-2	TRBJ2-1	ASSLVLAGASYNEQF
TRBV13	TRBJ2-7	ASSPRGGMYEQY
TRBV9	TRBJ2-3	ASSATSGGAGDTQY
TRBV7-9	TRBJ2-7	ASSSDYGSYEQY
TRBV20-1	TRBJ1-1	SARDPGTANTEAF
TRBV24-1	TRBJ2-1	ATSDLGGQGHEQF
TRBV5-1	TRBJ1-4	ASSLYTGTGATTNEKLF
TRBV3-1	TRBJ1-6	ASSQGDINSPLH
TRBV7-2	TRBJ2-7	ASSFRGSLNKQY
TRBV3-1	TRBJ2-1	ASSPGPGQAYNEQF
TRBV29-1	TRBJ1-3	SVEVVLSGNTIY
TRBV5-1	TRBJ2-1	SSGFGVAEQF
TRBV3-1	NA	ASSQGLAQYEQY